This is a list of T cell receptor beta chains from one sample in a study of blood T cell repertoires in COVID-19. The table came from immunoSEQ multiplex PCR; TCRdb's copy has only in-frame clones and leaves some out. Of 100,000 to 150,000 clones listed, approximately 85% were seen once; the top ten hold about 5.7%. Input material: peripheral blood. These receptors came from a human donor in a cohort sampled during active COVID-19. CDR3s include the opening cysteine and the closing phenylalanine or tryptophan. Fields, in order: clone size, D gene, V gene, J gene, CDR3 DNA, CDR3 protein. The D gene is left open where the match is weak. Clone sizes are given selectively: once, few, many, or a class where the clone is expanded.

.,TRBD1,TRBV5-1,TRBJ2-5,TGCGCCACCGGGACAGGGAGTTTCCAAGAGACCCAGTACTTC,CATGTGSFQETQYF
.,.,TRBV6-7,TRBJ2-1,TGTGCCAGCAGTTATTCCAGCGGTGGGTTCAATGAGCAGTTCTTC,CASSYSSGGFNEQFF
.,TRBD2,TRBV28,TRBJ2-1,TGTGCCAGCAGGGGCGGGGGACTAGCGGGACTACAGGGTGAGCAGTTCTTC,CASRGGGLAGLQGEQFF
.,.,TRBV15,TRBJ2-7,TGTGCCACCAGCAACAGATACGAGCAGTACTTC,CATSNRYEQYF
.,.,TRBV28,TRBJ1-4,TGTGCCAGCAGCAAGGGGGGGGAAAAACTGTTTTTT,CASSKGGEKLFF
.,TRBD2,TRBV29-1,TRBJ2-7,TGCAGCGTCGCGACTAGCGGGGACCACGAGCAGTACTTC,CSVATSGDHEQYF
few,TRBD1,TRBV18,TRBJ2-7,TGTGCCAGCTCAACGCCGGGACAGGGCTACGAGCAGTACTTC,CASSTPGQGYEQYF
many,.,TRBV5-6,TRBJ1-4,TGTGCCAGCAGCTTCAGGCAGAATGAAAAACTGTTTTTT,CASSFRQNEKLFF
.,TRBD2,TRBV18,TRBJ2-2,TGTGCCAGCTCACCATCAGCGGGAGGCACCGGGGAGCTGTTTTTT,CASSPSAGGTGELFF
.,TRBD2,TRBV30,TRBJ2-2,TGTGCCTGGAGCCCGCAAAAGATATTTAGCGGGAAGAACACCGGGGAGCTGTTTTTT,CAWSPQKIFSGKNTGELFF
once,TRBD1,TRBV10-3,TRBJ2-7,TGTGCCATCAGTGAAGGGGACAGGGATCTCGAGCAGTACTTC,CAISEGDRDLEQYF
.,.,TRBV5-1,TRBJ2-7,TGCGCCAGCAGCTTGGGTCAGGGAATATACGAGCAGTACTTC,CASSLGQGIYEQYF
.,TRBD1,TRBV3-1/TRBV3-2,TRBJ1-5,TGTGCCAGCAGCCAAGGGAACAGGGGGCATTTTCAGCCCCAGCATTTT,CASSQGNRGHFQPQHF
.,.,TRBV9,TRBJ2-4,TGTGCCAGCAGCGTTTCAGTAGCCAAAAACATTCAGTACTTC,CASSVSVAKNIQYF
.,TRBD2,TRBV5-1,TRBJ2-1,TGCGCCAGCAGCCTAATACTAGCGGGAGGTGGGAATGAGCAGTTCTTC,CASSLILAGGGNEQFF
.,.,TRBV6-1,TRBJ1-1,TGTGCCAGCAGTGAAGCGCTGGCCAGGGCAGGAGCTTTCTTT,CASSEALARAGAFF
.,TRBD2,TRBV6-5,TRBJ2-7,TGTGCCAGCAGATTGACTAGCGGGAGTAGGTACGAGCAGTACTTC,CASRLTSGSRYEQYF
few,.,TRBV5-4,TRBJ1-1,TGTGCCAGCAGCCGACAGGACAAGACTGAAGCTTTCTTT,CASSRQDKTEAFF
.,.,TRBV13,TRBJ2-5,TGTGCCAGCAGCTTAGGGTCAGTGGAAGAGACCCAGTACTTC,CASSLGSVEETQYF
.,TRBD1,TRBV7-8,TRBJ2-2,TGTGCCAGCTCACCCGACAGGGTGGGCACCGGGGAGCTGTTTTTT,CASSPDRVGTGELFF
.,TRBD2,TRBV2,TRBJ2-2,TGTGCCAGCAGTGAAACTAGCGGGAGGGGCACCGGGGAGCTGTTTTTT,CASSETSGRGTGELFF
.,TRBD2,TRBV6-2/TRBV6-3,TRBJ2-1,TGTGCCAGCAGTTACCTAGCGGTACCCTACAATGAGCAGTTCTTC,CASSYLAVPYNEQFF
.,TRBD1,TRBV18,TRBJ1-6,TGTGCCAGCTCACGGGACAGAAAGAATTCACCCCTCCACTTT,CASSRDRKNSPLHF
.,.,TRBV9,TRBJ2-3,TGTGCCAGCAGCCCCCGGGGGGCAGAGGGTACGCAGTATTTT,CASSPRGAEGTQYF
.,.,TRBV7-8,TRBJ2-5,TGTGCCAGCAGCTATAGGACTCACTCGGCAGGAGGGGAGACCCAGTACTTC,CASSYRTHSAGGETQYF
once,.,TRBV7-2,TRBJ2-1,TGTGCCAGCAGTTTTGGCGCGACTCGCAATGAGCAGTTCTTC,CASSFGATRNEQFF
.,TRBD1,TRBV12-3/TRBV12-4,TRBJ1-1,TGTGCCAGCGTACAGGGGGGTGGCACTGAAGCTTTCTTT,CASVQGGGTEAFF
.,TRBD2,TRBV28,TRBJ2-7,TGTGCCAGCAGTTTGGTAGCGGGAGGGCCGGGGGAGCAGTACTTC,CASSLVAGGPGEQYF
.,.,TRBV19,TRBJ2-3,TGTGCCAGTAGTATTTCGGGAACTAGCACAGATACGCAGTATTTT,CASSISGTSTDTQYF
.,.,TRBV6-5,TRBJ2-7,TGTGCCAGCAGTCCTCTAGTGACTTCCTCCTACGAGCAGTACTTC,CASSPLVTSSYEQYF
.,TRBD2,TRBV28,TRBJ2-1,TGTGCCAGCAGTCTTCCGGGACTAGCGGACAATGAGCAGTTCTTC,CASSLPGLADNEQFF
few,.,TRBV19,TRBJ2-7,TGTGCCAGTAGTCAACCGGGACTCCCTCGGAACGAGCAGTACTTC,CASSQPGLPRNEQYF
.,TRBD2,TRBV18,TRBJ2-3,TGTGCCAGCTCACCGACCCGGCTACTAGCGGGAAGCACAGATACGCAGTATTTT,CASSPTRLLAGSTDTQYF
.,TRBD2,TRBV6-5,TRBJ2-1,TGTGCCAGCAGCCTAGCGGGATTGCGGAATGAGCAGTTCTTC,CASSLAGLRNEQFF
.,.,TRBV2,TRBJ2-2,TGTGCCAGCAACCCGGCGGGGACCGGGGAGCTGTTTTTT,CASNPAGTGELFF
.,.,TRBV6-5,TRBJ1-5,TGTGCCAGCAGCCGGGTCTACAATCAGCCCCAGCATTTT,CASSRVYNQPQHF
once,.,TRBV5-1,TRBJ1-3,TGCGCCAGCAGCTTGTCTGGGGGCTCGGGAGGAAACACCATATATTTT,CASSLSGGSGGNTIYF
.,TRBD1,TRBV15,TRBJ2-6,TGTGCCACCAGCAGAGAGGGGACAGGGGACTCTGGGGCCAACGTCCTGACTTTC,CATSREGTGDSGANVLTF
.,.,TRBV10-2,TRBJ2-7,TGCGCCAGCAGGCCGACTGTCTCCTACGAGCAGTACTTC,CASRPTVSYEQYF
.,TRBD2,TRBV19,TRBJ2-1,TGTGCCAGTAGTATAGGCGGGAGAAGTATGTTCTTC,CASSIGGRSMFF
.,.,TRBV5-1,TRBJ1-5,TGCGCCAGCAGCTTGGATCAGGGGCCCCAGCATTTT,CASSLDQGPQHF
.,TRBD1,TRBV6-2/TRBV6-3,TRBJ2-3,TGTGCCAGCAGTTACGCGACCACAGGGGCAACAGATACGCAGTATTTT,CASSYATTGATDTQYF
.,TRBD2,TRBV7-6,TRBJ2-3,TGTGCCAGCAGCGCCTATATGACTAGCGGGACCCGGGATACGCAGTATTTT,CASSAYMTSGTRDTQYF
.,TRBD2,TRBV2,TRBJ2-3,TGTGCCAGCAGCGGACAACTAGCGAACACAGATACGCAGTATTTT,CASSGQLANTDTQYF
few,.,TRBV10-2,TRBJ2-1,TGCGCCAGCAGTGACTTTACCTACAATGAGCAGTTCTTC,CASSDFTYNEQFF